The 15 T cell receptor beta chains below come from one sample, sequenced in a study of cytomegalovirus exposure and HLA in healthy donors. Amplification used 60 Vbeta primers and 13 Jbeta primers. The protocol was immunoSEQ multiplex PCR, while the TCRdb copy is restricted to in-frame clones and leaves out a portion. The sample holds approximately 120,000 clones, more than 65% seen once. Sequencing was done on a sample of PBMCs. All receptors derive from a woman between 35 and 50 years old in good health and CMV-seropositive.

V usage is TRBV4-1 and J usage is TRBJ2-1, with 7 nucleotides matching TRBD2. The CDR3 is 16 amino acids. V was pared by 0 bases and J by 3 bases, with 5 bases of the junction left unmatched. Germline values: CDR1 MGHRA, CDR2 YSYEKL. The CDR3 here is CASSQDGERDYNEQFF. CDR3 DNA: TGCGCCAGCAGCCAAGATGGTGAGCGGGACTACAATGAGCAGTTCTTC.

The V gene is TRBV28, the J gene TRBJ2-7, with TRBD2 matching 11 bases. The germline V gene encodes CDR1 MDHEN and CDR2 SYDVKM. J lost 2 bases, V lost 6 bases, and 3 bases had no gene match. The CDR3 extends over 14 amino acids. CDR3 coding DNA: TGTGCCAGCAGCGGGACTAGCGGAACCTACGAGCAGTACTTC. Protein sequence: CASSGTSGTYEQYF.

The chain is built from TRBV28 and TRBJ2-7; possibly TRBD1 for D (6 bases). The germline V and J ends were trimmed by 5 bases and 4 bases, with 15 bases remaining between them. CDR3 length: 14 amino acids. Germline CDR1 and CDR2: MDHEN and SYDVKM. The CDR3 DNA reads TGTGCCAGCAGTCCCCCAGGGGTCGGGTACGAGCAGTACTTC. Translating gives CASSPPGVGYEQYF.

V gene TRBV5-1 combines with J gene TRBJ1-3, with D unclear. This CDR3 contains 14 residues. Trimming removed 0 bases from V and 0 bases from J, with 4 bases in between. The germline V gene has CDR1 SGHRS and CDR2 YFSETQ. CDR3: CASSLGVSGNTIYF. The DNA of the CDR3 is TGCGCCAGCAGCTTGGGAGTCTCTGGAAACACCATATATTTT. Filled out from reference TRBV5-1 and TRBJ1-3, the complete variable domain reads KAGVTQTPRYLIKTRGQQVTLSCSPISGHRSVSWYQQTPGQGLQFLFEYFSETQRNKGNFPGRFSGRQFSNSRSEMNVSTLELGDSALYLCASSLGVSGNTIYFGEGSWLTVV.

The genes are TRBV28 and TRBJ2-5; TRBD2 matches 9 bases. The germline V gene encodes CDR1 MDHEN and CDR2 SYDVKM. V lost 8 bases to trimming and J lost 7 bases; unmatched junction nucleotides: 11. This CDR3 has 14 residues. The DNA of the CDR3 is TGTGCCAGCGGGAAGTTAGCGGGAGACGGGACCCAGTACTTC. This sequence encodes CASGKLAGDGTQYF.

The V gene is TRBV18, the J gene TRBJ2-5, with 9 bases that match TRBD1. The last part of the DNA fits TRBJ2-7 better; the J call may be wrong. Germline loops: CDR1 KGHSH, CDR2 LQKENI. The CDR3 sequence is 13 residues long. The CDR3 sequence: CASSQGTGREQYF. The CDR3 DNA reads TGTGCCAGCTCACAGGGGACAGGGCGCGAGCAGTACTTC.

This rearrangement joins TRBV19 to TRBJ1-6; D not resolved. V was clipped by 6 bases and J by 0 bases, with 21 bases between them. Per germline, CDR1 LNHDA and CDR2 SQIVND (reference sequence). The length of the CDR3 is 19 residues. The CDR3 nucleotides read TGTGCCAGTAGCATCGGACGGAGGCCTCCCCCCTCCTATAATTCACCCCTCCACTTT. Translation gives CASSIGRRPPPSYNSPLHF.

The DNA of the CDR3 is TGTGCCAGCAGCTATCAGCAAGAGACCCAGTACTTC. It yields the protein CASSYQQETQYF. This rearrangement joins TRBV5-6 to TRBJ2-5; no reliable D call. CDR3 size: 12 residues. Trimming cost V 3 bases and J 2 bases, with 5 bases left between them. CDR1 SGHDT and CDR2 YYEEEE come from the germline V gene.

The rearrangement joins TRBV10-3 to TRBJ2-5, with D maybe TRBD1 (6 bases). Near its end, the DNA agrees better with TRBJ2-7, so the J call may be wrong. Germline values: CDR1 ENHRY, CDR2 SYGVKD. The CDR3 is 15 residues long. The CDR3 nucleotides read TGTGCCATCAGTGAGGGGGGCCAACCCTCCTACGAGCAGTACTTC. It is translated as CAISEGGQPSYEQYF.

The V call is TRBV7-9, the J call TRBJ1-5, with 7 bases matching TRBD1. The CDR3 loop spans 15 amino acids. The V and J ends lost 5 bases and 1 base, in that order; junction bases with no gene match: 5. Germline loops: CDR1 SEHNR, CDR2 FQNEAQ (reference sequence). DNA of the CDR3: TGTGCCAGCAGCCCGCCAGGGGGAAGCAATCAGCCCCAGCATTTT. Translating it yields CASSPPGGSNQPQHF.

The chain combines TRBV5-5 with TRBJ2-7, with 8 nucleotides matching TRBD1. The germline V gene has CDR1 SGHKS and CDR2 YYEKEE (reference sequence). The length of the CDR3 is 15 residues. The J segment lost 4 bases and the V segment lost 4 bases, leaving 10 bases of the junction unmatched. The CDR3 protein is CASSHTGGAPYEQYF. The CDR3 DNA reads as TGTGCCAGCAGCCATACAGGGGGTGCTCCTTACGAGCAGTACTTC.

The chain joins TRBV28 to TRBJ1-1; 8 bases line up with TRBD1. J lost 4 bases, V lost 6 bases, and 7 bases had no gene match. The length of the CDR3 is 14 residues. Germline V gene data show CDR1 as MDHEN and CDR2 as SYDVKM. CDR3 DNA: TGTGCCAGCAGCCCTATCAGGGGGCGCACTGAAGCTTTCTTT. This codes for CASSPIRGRTEAFF.

Concerning this clone: Other nucleotide sequences from this sample produce the same CDR3. The rearrangement joins TRBV19 to TRBJ1-5; possible D gene TRBD1, 5 bases. This CDR3 is 12 amino acids long. CDR1 is LNHDA and CDR2 is SQIVND in the germline V gene (reference sequence). As DNA, the CDR3 is TGTGCTACTAGGGGAGGGTATCAGCCCCAGCATTTT. It encodes CATRGGYQPQHF. Full variable domain (missing parts from reference TRBV19 and TRBJ1-5): DGGITQSPKYLFRKEGQNVTLSCEQNLNHDAMYWYRQDPGQGLRLIYYSQIVNDFQKGDIAEGYSVSREKKESFPLTVTSAQKNPTAFYLCATRGGYQPQHFGDGTRLSIL.

V is TRBV2 and J is TRBJ2-7, with D maybe TRBD2 (5 bases). Per germline, CDR1 SNHLY and CDR2 FYNNEI. The CDR3 sequence is 12 residues long. V lost 7 bases and J 3 bases, leaving 10 bases between the germline ends. CDR3 sequence: CASKAGGYEQYF. Written as DNA, the CDR3 is TGTGCCAGCAAGGCGGGTGGCTACGAGCAGTACTTC.

This sequence joins TRBV28 and TRBJ1-5; perhaps TRBD1 as D (5 bases). Per germline, CDR1 MDHEN and CDR2 SYDVKM. The CDR3 extends over 14 amino acids. Deletions cut 5 bases from V and 2 bases from J, with 10 bases between. The CDR3 spells CASSNSQGNQPQHF. In DNA form, the CDR3 reads TGTGCCAGCAGTAACTCACAGGGCAATCAGCCCCAGCATTTT. The variable domain in full, completed from reference TRBV28 and TRBJ1-5, reads DVKVTQSSRYLVKRTGEKVFLECVQDMDHENMFWYRQDPGLGLRLIYFSYDVKMKEKGDIPEGYSVSREKKERFSLILESASTNQTSMYLCASSNSQGNQPQHFGDGTRLSIL.